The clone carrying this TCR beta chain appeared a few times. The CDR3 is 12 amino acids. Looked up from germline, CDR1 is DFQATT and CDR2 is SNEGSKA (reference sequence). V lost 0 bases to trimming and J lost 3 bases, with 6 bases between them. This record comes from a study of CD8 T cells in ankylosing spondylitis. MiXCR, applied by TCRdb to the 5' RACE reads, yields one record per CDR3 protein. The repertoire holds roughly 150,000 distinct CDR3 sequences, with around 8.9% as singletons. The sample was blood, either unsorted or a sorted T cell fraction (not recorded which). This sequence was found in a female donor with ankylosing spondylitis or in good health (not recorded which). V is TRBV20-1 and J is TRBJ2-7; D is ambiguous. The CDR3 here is CSARDSGYEQYF. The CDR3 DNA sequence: TGCAGTGCTAGAGATTCCGGCTACGAGCAGTACTTC.